One and the same sample provided the 26 T cell receptor beta chains below, sequenced in a study of sequential checkpoint blockade in melanoma (dated by TCRdb to between 2018 and 2021). In light of the paper, this sample's treatment or condition label describes: randomized to nivolumab then ipilimumab (arm A) or the reverse (arm B). Libraries were built with the immunoSEQ multiplex PCR assay. Entries here come from immuneACCESS through TCRdb and include only in-frame sequences with V and J called. Some clones fail to appear in such tables; in the studies checked, an unresolved V gene covers under half of the shortfall, and the cause of the remainder is unknown. A total of roughly 13,000 clones appear in this sample, around 20% of them only once. The top ten clonotypes cover 5% to 7.5% of the sample. This sample comprised tumor tissue (inferred from file names), obtained from a patient given nivolumab and ipilimumab in sequence. Receptors were obtained from a human donor with melanoma.

This clone was found a few times. This chain links TRBV7-4 with TRBJ2-3, with D perhaps matching TRBD2 (6 bases). CDR1 is SGHVT and CDR2 is SQSDAQ in the germline V gene. V lost 5 bases and J 6 bases, leaving 12 bases between the germline ends. The CDR3 extends over 13 amino acids. CDR3 coding DNA: TGTGCCAGCAGCCGGGACTGGCGGGATACGCAGTATTTT. Residues: CASSRDWRDTQYF.

The gene calls are TRBV29-1 and TRBJ1-1; D is undetermined. V was cut by 4 bases and J by 6 bases, with 12 bases left in between. Germline CDR1 SQVTM, CDR2 ANQGSEA. The CDR3 runs to 12 residues. The CDR3 DNA sequence: TGCAGCGTTGGGGGAGCCGGGGCTGAAGCTTTCTTT. This sequence encodes CSVGGAGAEAFF.

The CDR3 DNA reads TGCGCCAGCAGCTTGGGGCGGCTCGAAGATTCACCCCTCCACTTT. It specifies CASSLGRLEDSPLHF. This rearrangement joins TRBV5-1 to TRBJ1-6; D is uncertain. This CDR3 contains 15 residues. Trimming pared 0 bases from V and 8 bases from J, leaving 12 bases between. CDR1 is SGHRS and CDR2 is YFSETQ in the germline V gene. Full variable domain (missing parts from reference TRBV5-1 and TRBJ1-6): KAGVTQTPRYLIKTRGQQVTLSCSPISGHRSVSWYQQTPGQGLQFLFEYFSETQRNKGNFPGRFSGRQFSNSRSEMNVSTLELGDSALYLCASSLGRLEDSPLHFGNGTRLTVT.

This clone turned up a few times. The V gene is TRBV11-3, the J gene TRBJ2-7; weak D call: TRBD2 (6 bases). Germline loops: CDR1 SGHNT, CDR2 YENEEA. The CDR3 extends over 15 amino acids. With 5 bases removed from V and 0 bases from J, the gap between germline ends came to 14 bases. CDR3 DNA sequence: TGTGCCAGCAGCCAGCTGGAGGGAAGCTCCTACGAGCAGTACTTC. Translated: CASSQLEGSSYEQYF.

This clone was picked up a small number of times. The V call is TRBV19, the J call TRBJ1-4; D unclear. CDR1 is LNHDA and CDR2 is SQIVND in the germline V gene (reference sequence). Trimming left V 8 bases short and J 2 bases short, with 15 bases between. The CDR3 spans 15 residues. The DNA of the CDR3 is TGTGCCAGTTCCTTTATTAGGAAGACTAATGAAAAACTGTTTTTT. Protein: CASSFIRKTNEKLFF.

The V and J genes are TRBV11-3 and TRBJ2-1, with unresolved D. V lost 2 bases to trimming and J lost 6 bases, with 14 bases between them. This CDR3 contains 15 residues. Germline V CDR1 and CDR2: SGHNT, YENEEA. This CDR3 reads CASSLRVTVANEQFF. For the CDR3, the DNA is TGTGCCAGCAGCTTAAGGGTAACGGTGGCCAATGAGCAGTTCTTC.

The gene calls are TRBV18 and TRBJ1-2; D gene uncertain. This CDR3 contains 13 residues. Per the germline V gene, CDR1 is KGHSH and CDR2 is LQKENI. The ends were cut back, 6 bases at V and 1 base at J, with 9 bases in the middle. The CDR3 region has the DNA TGTGCCAGCTCCTGGACGGATAACTATGGCTACACCTTC. Amino acids: CASSWTDNYGYTF.

The rearrangement joins TRBV11-3 to TRBJ2-3, with 13 nucleotides matching TRBD2. In germline, CDR1 is SGHNT, CDR2 YENEEA. Losses at the gene ends were 3 bases for V and 2 bases for J; bases not matched to a gene: 8. The CDR3 contains 18 residues. CDR3 residues: CASSLGTSGGDYTDTQYF. CDR3 bases: TGTGCCAGCAGCTTGGGTACTAGCGGGGGGGACTACACAGATACGCAGTATTTT. The entire variable domain, with the rest obtained from reference TRBV11-3 and TRBJ2-3, is as follows: EAGVVQSPRYKIIEKKQPVAFWCNPISGHNTLYWYLQNLGQGPELLIRYENEEAVDDSQLPKDRFSAERLKGVDSTLKIQPAELGDSAVYLCASSLGTSGGDYTDTQYFGPGTRLTVL.

This sequence joins TRBV6-8 and TRBJ2-5; D remains unclear. The CDR3 is 16 amino acids. V dropped 0 bases and J dropped 4 bases, with 15 bases sitting between them. CDR1 is MNHGY, CDR2 SAAAGT, per germline. The CDR3 coding sequence is TGTGCCAGCAGTTACTCGGGTCAGCCACTTAGAGAGACCCAGTACTTC. This translates into CASSYSGQPLRETQYF.

There are many counts of this clone. The chain is built from TRBV11-3 and TRBJ2-7; 9 bases are a match to TRBD2. The junction had 6 bases not matched to a gene; V was cut back by 3 bases and J by 3 bases. CDR3 length equals 15 residues. Germline assignment: CDR1 SGHNT and CDR2 YENEEA. CDR3 amino acids: CASSLGSGSFYEQYF. In DNA form, the CDR3 reads TGTGCCAGCAGCTTGGGTAGCGGGAGCTTCTACGAGCAGTACTTC.

This clone was detected only a few times. The chain is built from TRBV11-3 and TRBJ2-1; D gene unclear. Germline V gene lookup returns CDR1 SGHNT and CDR2 YENEEA. V was cut by 5 bases and J by 7 bases, with 15 bases left in between. This CDR3 region has 14 residues. CDR3 in amino acids: CASSPRVDGNEQFF. The CDR3 nucleotides are TGTGCCAGCAGCCCCCGGGTCGACGGGAATGAGCAGTTCTTC. The full variable domain, its missing parts supplied by reference TRBV11-3 and TRBJ2-1, is EAGVVQSPRYKIIEKKQPVAFWCNPISGHNTLYWYLQNLGQGPELLIRYENEEAVDDSQLPKDRFSAERLKGVDSTLKIQPAELGDSAVYLCASSPRVDGNEQFFGPGTRLTVL.

This rearrangement joins TRBV18 to TRBJ2-7; 8 nucleotides agree with TRBD1. The trim removed 2 bases at V and 4 bases at J, leaving 4 bases unmatched. The CDR3 spans 14 residues. CDR1 and CDR2 (germline): KGHSH, LQKENI. The CDR3 DNA reads as TGTGCCAGCTCACCAGACCGGGACAGGTACGAGCAGTACTTC. As protein: CASSPDRDRYEQYF.

The chain links TRBV18 to TRBJ2-3; D is unclear. Germline CDR1 KGHSH, CDR2 LQKENI. The CDR3 runs to 12 residues. V was trimmed by 1 base and J by 4 bases, leaving 3 bases between them. The CDR3, as DNA: TGTGCCAGCTCACCACAGCCAGATACGCAGTATTTT. Translating it yields CASSPQPDTQYF.

At least ten counts were recorded for this clone. The rearrangement joins TRBV11-3 to TRBJ2-3, with 9 bases that match TRBD2. The CDR3 loop spans 16 amino acids. After removal of 5 bases from V and 5 bases from J, the junction contained 11 bases not matched to a gene. Germline V lookup: CDR1 SGHNT, CDR2 YENEEA. For the CDR3, the DNA is TGTGCCAGCAGCCAAGTAGCGGGGGCTTTCGAAGATACGCAGTATTTT. Its translation is CASSQVAGAFEDTQYF.

The chain recombines TRBV19 with TRBJ2-1, with 7 bases that match TRBD2. Germline CDR1 reads LNHDA; CDR2 reads SQIVND (reference sequence). The length of the CDR3 is 16 residues. The trim removed 5 bases at V and 4 bases at J, leaving 11 bases unmatched. In DNA form, the CDR3 reads TGTGCCAGTAGTGGGCGACTAGCCGGAAAGTACAATGAGCAGTTCTTC. Amino acids: CASSGRLAGKYNEQFF.

This sequence joins TRBV4-1 and TRBJ1-3, with 7 bases that match TRBD1. The CDR3 runs 15 residues. The J segment lost 2 bases and the V segment lost 4 bases, leaving 5 bases of the junction unmatched. Germline V gene lookup returns CDR1 MGHRA and CDR2 YSYEKL. The CDR3 coding sequence is TGCGCCAGCAGCCCCGACAGGGCGGCTGGAAACACCATATATTTT. Translation: CASSPDRAAGNTIYF.

The rearrangement joins TRBV19 to TRBJ1-1, with D possibly TRBD1 on 5 matching bases. Germline V gives CDR1 LNHDA, CDR2 SQIVND (reference sequence). The CDR3 has 14 residues. Trimming cost V 5 bases and J 4 bases, with 14 bases left between them. The CDR3 protein is CASSPTLGGTEAFF. The CDR3 region has the DNA TGTGCCAGTAGTCCCACCCTTGGGGGCACTGAAGCTTTCTTT.

The chain couples TRBV5-1 to TRBJ1-1, with a possible D match to TRBD1 (6 bases). CDR3 length: 14 amino acids. Trimming removed 7 bases from V and 2 bases from J, with 15 bases in between. CDR1 is SGHRS and CDR2 is YFSETQ in the germline V gene. The CDR3 protein is CASATTGGNTEAFF. The CDR3 bases are TGCGCCAGCGCCACCACGGGGGGCAACACTGAAGCTTTCTTT. The whole variable domain, remainder taken from reference TRBV5-1 and TRBJ1-1, is KAGVTQTPRYLIKTRGQQVTLSCSPISGHRSVSWYQQTPGQGLQFLFEYFSETQRNKGNFPGRFSGRQFSNSRSEMNVSTLELGDSALYLCASATTGGNTEAFFGQGTRLTVV.

V is TRBV28 and J is TRBJ2-1, with a weak D call TRBD2 (5 bases). The germline V and J ends were trimmed by 7 bases and 10 bases, with 23 bases remaining between them. CDR1 and CDR2 from the germline V gene are MDHEN and SYDVKM. The CDR3 contains 15 residues. The CDR3 protein is CASTPPVGFGKEQFF. The CDR3 nucleotides are TGTGCCAGCACCCCCCCGGTGGGGTTCGGGAAGGAGCAGTTCTTC.

The chain has TRBV5-1 and TRBJ2-1; 13 bases are shared with TRBD2. J was trimmed by 4 bases and V by 4 bases; bases with no gene match: 5. In germline, CDR1 is SGHRS, CDR2 YFSETQ. The CDR3 length is 16 residues. The CDR3 nucleotides are TGCGCCAGCAGCCCCCGACTAGCGGGGGGTTACAATGAGCAGTTCTTC. Protein sequence: CASSPRLAGGYNEQFF.

The gene calls are TRBV19 and TRBJ2-5; D tentatively reads TRBD1 or TRBD2 (5 bases each). V was shortened by 1 base and J by 5 bases, with 11 bases between the two germline ends. This CDR3 has 14 residues. Germline V gene data show CDR1 as LNHDA and CDR2 as SQIVND (reference sequence). CDR3 in amino acids: CASSIVEGLETQYF. The CDR3 bases are TGTGCCAGTAGTATAGTCGAGGGGCTCGAGACCCAGTACTTC.

The chain uses TRBV18 and TRBJ2-7; possible D gene TRBD1, 6 bases. The CDR3 has 14 residues. Looked up from germline, CDR1 is KGHSH and CDR2 is LQKENI. The V gene lost 6 bases and the J gene lost 5 bases, with 17 bases spanning the gap. The CDR3 DNA is TGTGCCAGCTCCCAGGGGAGTACCTACGACGAGCAGTACTTC. It translates to CASSQGSTYDEQYF.

This clone was seen at least ten times. This chain uses TRBV6-8 with TRBJ2-1, with 9 bases fitting TRBD1. The CDR3 runs to 15 residues. V shed 5 bases and J 7 bases; nucleotides not matched to a gene: 9. Germline CDR1 and CDR2: MNHGY and SAAAGT. In DNA, the CDR3 is TGTGCCAGCAGTCACCTCGGGACAGGGCGGAATGAGCAGTTCTTC. This translates into CASSHLGTGRNEQFF.

This clone was seen a few times. CDR3: CASSQQGDSNQPQHF. The CDR3 DNA follows: TGTGCCAGCAGCCAGCAGGGGGATAGCAATCAGCCCCAGCATTTT. The chain couples TRBV11-3 to TRBJ1-5; 7 bases fit TRBD1. CDR1 and CDR2 (germline): SGHNT, YENEEA. The trim removed 5 bases at V and 0 bases at J, leaving 4 bases unmatched. The CDR3 is 15 amino acids.

This clone rates as large. V gene TRBV11-3 combines with J gene TRBJ2-5; tentative D call: TRBD2 (6 bases). The CDR3 runs to 14 residues. Trimming cost V 5 bases and J 4 bases, with 14 bases left between them. Per the germline V gene, CDR1 is SGHNT and CDR2 is YENEEA. The CDR3 loop is CASSQGRLVETQYF. The CDR3 DNA follows: TGTGCCAGCAGCCAAGGAAGACTAGTAGAGACCCAGTACTTC.

This clone was seen a handful of times. V and J are TRBV6-8 and TRBJ1-1; TRBD1 is a possible D gene (5 bases). The CDR3 spans 17 residues. Germline V gene lookup returns CDR1 MNHGY and CDR2 SAAAGT. The germline V and J ends were trimmed by 1 base and 1 base, with 16 bases remaining between them. CDR3 region: CASSYFARRGQNTEAFF. In nucleotides, the CDR3 is TGTGCCAGCAGTTACTTCGCGAGGAGGGGCCAGAACACTGAAGCTTTCTTT.